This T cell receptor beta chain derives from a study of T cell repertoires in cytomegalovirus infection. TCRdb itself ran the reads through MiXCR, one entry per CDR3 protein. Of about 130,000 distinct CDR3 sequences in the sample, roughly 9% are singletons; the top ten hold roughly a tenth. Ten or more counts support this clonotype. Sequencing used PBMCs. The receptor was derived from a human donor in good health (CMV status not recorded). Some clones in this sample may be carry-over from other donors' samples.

Written as DNA, the CDR3 is TGTGCCAGCAGTTCTATTTGGGGCTTAGGTTCTCCCCTCCACTTT. It is translated as CASSSIWGLGSPLHF. V usage is TRBV7-8 and J usage is TRBJ1-6, with D possibly matching TRBD1 (5 bases). CDR1 and CDR2 (germline): SGHVS, FQNEAQ. The V end lost 6 bases, the J end lost 13 bases, and 22 bases lay between the germline ends. CDR3 size: 15 residues.